This T cell receptor (beta chain) emerged from a study of CD8 T cells in Susac syndrome (dated by TCRdb to about 2019). Concerning the study at large: Whether CD8+ T cell activation and differentiation in Susac syndrome was antigen driven was tested using repertoire sequencing.

Peripheral blood CD8+ and CD4+ T cells from healthy donors, Susac syndrome patients and multiple sclerosis patients were profiled by high-throughput TCR beta sequencing. Healthy donors were included as age- and sex-matched controls. Bulk CD8+ and CD4+ T cells were purified by magnetic negative isolation, while CD8+ TEMRA cells were enriched using FACS. Blood was drawn into EDTA tubes, processed within 24 hours, and PBMCs were isolated by density gradient centrifugation. PBMCs intended for TCR sequencing were cryopreserved in liquid nitrogen and thawed later in a water bath at 37 degrees C. A purity of at least 90% was achieved for sorted or isolated CD4+, CD8+ and CD8+ TEMRA cells. RNA was extracted using the RNeasy kit, and about 0.45 to 1 ug of the RNA was reverse transcribed with random hexamers. The immunoSEQ multiplex PCR assay, covering 54 Vbeta and 13 Jbeta segments, was used to amplify TCR beta CDR3 regions. To correct PCR amplification bias, a synthetic template baseline was used for both primer optimization and computational correction. The published analysis was carried out like this. Reads were annotated to V, D and J genes according to IMGT and were analyzed with immunoSEQ Analyzer, with only productive sequences retained. Clonality was calculated as one minus the Shannon entropy normalized by log2 of the number of productive unique sequences. For each patient and control, public and private clones were evaluated among the 100 most prevalent clones. Susac-specific clones were defined as absent from healthy and MS cohorts, 800 to 1,200 published viral clones and other ImmuneACCESS disease sequences. TCRdb took the public reads, trimmed them with fastp at Q25, ran MiXCR for clone calling and kept in-frame beta chains. Rows matching on CDR3 protein sequence are summarized as one entry with the most common DNA and genes. None of the V and J calls come from the authors' own analysis; TCRdb made them. The sample table shows roughly 130,000 distinct CDR3 sequences, and about 95% are seen once. Around 0.12% of the sample lies in the top ten.

Remarks on this clonotype: Its antigen specificity is not known. No per-base quality is available; no much larger clone lies one base away.

General findings and caveats noted by the study authors: The number of individuals in the TCR sequencing and HLA analysis was recognized as being relatively small.

In the germline V gene, CDR1 corresponds to SQVTM and CDR2 to ANQGSEA. Its CDR3 holds 14 amino acids, cysteine through phenylalanine. Only the CDR3 DNA is retained, 42 bases long and in frame from the first base. Trimming removed 3 bases from V and 3 bases from J, leaving 13 bases between the germline ends. Sequenced input: CD4+ T cells from PBMCs. The chain was built from TRBV29-1 and TRBJ2-3; the D gene is possibly TRBD1, with 5 bases matching. This receptor was identified in a human donor in good health. This receptor carries the CDR3 CSVDSPQGTDTQYF. In nucleotides, the sequence is TGCAGCGTTGATTCCCCCCAGGGAACAGATACGCAGTATTTT.